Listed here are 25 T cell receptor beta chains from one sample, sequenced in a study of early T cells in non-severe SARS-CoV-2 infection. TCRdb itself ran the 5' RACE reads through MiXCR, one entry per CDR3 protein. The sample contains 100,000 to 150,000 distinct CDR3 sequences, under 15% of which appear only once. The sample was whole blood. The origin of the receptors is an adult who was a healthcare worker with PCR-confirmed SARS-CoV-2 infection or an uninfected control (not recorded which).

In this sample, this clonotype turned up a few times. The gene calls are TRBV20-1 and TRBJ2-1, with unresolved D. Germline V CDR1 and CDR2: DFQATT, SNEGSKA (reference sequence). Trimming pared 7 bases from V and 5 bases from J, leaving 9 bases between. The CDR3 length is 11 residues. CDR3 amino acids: CSGGEDNEQFF. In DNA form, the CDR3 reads TGCAGTGGCGGCGAGGACAATGAGCAGTTCTTC.

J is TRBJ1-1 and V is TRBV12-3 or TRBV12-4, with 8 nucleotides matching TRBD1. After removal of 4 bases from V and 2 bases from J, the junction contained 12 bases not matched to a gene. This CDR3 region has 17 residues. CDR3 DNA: TGTGCCAGCAGTTCCCCCTGGAGCAGGGGGCGAAACACTGAAGCTTTCTTT. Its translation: CASSSPWSRGRNTEAFF.

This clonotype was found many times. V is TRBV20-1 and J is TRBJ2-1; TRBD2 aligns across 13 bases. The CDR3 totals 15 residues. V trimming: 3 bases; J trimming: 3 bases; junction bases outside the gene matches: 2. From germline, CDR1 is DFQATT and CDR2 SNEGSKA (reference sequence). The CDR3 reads CSARTSGGNYNEQFF. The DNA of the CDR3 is TGCAGTGCTAGGACTAGCGGGGGGAACTACAATGAGCAGTTCTTC.

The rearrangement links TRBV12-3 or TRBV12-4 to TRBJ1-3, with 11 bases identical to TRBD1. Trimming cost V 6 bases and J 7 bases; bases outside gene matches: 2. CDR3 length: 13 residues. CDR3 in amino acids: CASSGQGANTIYF. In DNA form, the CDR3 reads TGTGCCAGCAGCGGACAGGGGGCGAACACCATATATTTT.

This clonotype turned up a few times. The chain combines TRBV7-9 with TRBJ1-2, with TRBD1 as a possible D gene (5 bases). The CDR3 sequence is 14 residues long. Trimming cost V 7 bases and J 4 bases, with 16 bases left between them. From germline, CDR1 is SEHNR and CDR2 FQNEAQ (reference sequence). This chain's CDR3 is CASTPPGGGYGYTF. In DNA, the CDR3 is TGTGCCAGCACCCCCCCCGGGGGAGGCTATGGCTACACCTTC.

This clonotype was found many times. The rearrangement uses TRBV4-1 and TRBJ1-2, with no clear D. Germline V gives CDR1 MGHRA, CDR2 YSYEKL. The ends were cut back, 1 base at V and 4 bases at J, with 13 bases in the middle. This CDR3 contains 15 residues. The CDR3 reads CASSQVTGSLYGYTF. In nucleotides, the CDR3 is TGCGCCAGCAGCCAAGTCACGGGGAGTCTCTATGGCTACACCTTC.

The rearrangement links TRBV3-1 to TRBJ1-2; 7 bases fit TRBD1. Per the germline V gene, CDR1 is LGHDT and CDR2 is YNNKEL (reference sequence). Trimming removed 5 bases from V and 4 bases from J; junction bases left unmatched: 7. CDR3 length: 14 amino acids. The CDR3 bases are TGTGCCAGCAGCGCTCGGACAGGACCCTATGGCTACACCTTC. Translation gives CASSARTGPYGYTF.

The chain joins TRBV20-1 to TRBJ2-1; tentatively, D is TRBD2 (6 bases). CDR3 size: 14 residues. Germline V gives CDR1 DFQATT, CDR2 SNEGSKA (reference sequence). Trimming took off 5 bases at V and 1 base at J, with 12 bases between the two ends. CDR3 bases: TGCAGTGCTCCGGGACTTCGATCCTACAATGAGCAGTTCTTC. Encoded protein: CSAPGLRSYNEQFF.

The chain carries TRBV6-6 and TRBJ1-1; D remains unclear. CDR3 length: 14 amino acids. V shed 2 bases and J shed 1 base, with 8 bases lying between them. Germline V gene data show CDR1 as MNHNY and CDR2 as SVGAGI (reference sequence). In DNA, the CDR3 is TGTGCCAGCAGTTACCTGGACGGGAACACTGAAGCTTTCTTT. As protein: CASSYLDGNTEAFF.

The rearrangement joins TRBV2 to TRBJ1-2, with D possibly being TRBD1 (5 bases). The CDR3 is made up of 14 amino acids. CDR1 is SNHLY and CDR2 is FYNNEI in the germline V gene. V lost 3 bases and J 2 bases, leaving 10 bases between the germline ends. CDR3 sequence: CASSDPGSNYGYTF. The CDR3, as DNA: TGTGCCAGCAGTGATCCAGGGTCGAACTATGGCTACACCTTC.

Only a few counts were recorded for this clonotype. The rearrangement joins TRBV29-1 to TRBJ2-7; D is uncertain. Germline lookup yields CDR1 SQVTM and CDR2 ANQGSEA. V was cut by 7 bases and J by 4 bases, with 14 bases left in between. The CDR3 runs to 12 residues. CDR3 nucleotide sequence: TGCAGCGCCCAGGAGTCAAGGTACGAGCAGTACTTC. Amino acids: CSAQESRYEQYF.

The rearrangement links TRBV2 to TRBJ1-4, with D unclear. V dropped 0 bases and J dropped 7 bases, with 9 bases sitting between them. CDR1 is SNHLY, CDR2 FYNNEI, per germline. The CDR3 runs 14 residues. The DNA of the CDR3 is TGTGCCAGCAGTGAAGCAGTGCTCAGTGAAAAACTGTTTTTT. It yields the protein CASSEAVLSEKLFF.

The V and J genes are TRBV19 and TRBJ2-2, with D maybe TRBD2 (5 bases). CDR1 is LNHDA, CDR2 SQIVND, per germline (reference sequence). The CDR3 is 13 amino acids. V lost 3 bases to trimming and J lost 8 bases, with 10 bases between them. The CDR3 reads CASSIASSGELFF. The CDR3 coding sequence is TGTGCCAGTAGTATTGCTAGCTCTGGGGAGCTGTTTTTT.

The CDR3 spells CASSQGTESNQPQHF. For the CDR3, the DNA is TGTGCCAGCTCCCAGGGAACAGAGAGCAATCAGCCCCAGCATTTT. The gene calls are TRBV28 and TRBJ1-5; maybe TRBD1 (5 bases). This CDR3 has 15 residues. V dropped 8 bases and J dropped 1 base, with 15 bases sitting between them. In germline, CDR1 is MDHEN, CDR2 SYDVKM.

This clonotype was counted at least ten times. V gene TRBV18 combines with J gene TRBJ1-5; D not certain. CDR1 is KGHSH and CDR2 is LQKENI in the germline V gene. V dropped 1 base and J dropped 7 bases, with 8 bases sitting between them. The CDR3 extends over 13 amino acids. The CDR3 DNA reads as TGTGCCAGCTCACCACAGGGAGGGCAGCCCCAGCATTTT. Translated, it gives CASSPQGGQPQHF.

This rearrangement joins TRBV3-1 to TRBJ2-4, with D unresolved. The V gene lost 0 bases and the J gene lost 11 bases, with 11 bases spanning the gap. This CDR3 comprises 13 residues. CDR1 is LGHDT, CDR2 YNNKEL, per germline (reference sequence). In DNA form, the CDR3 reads TGTGCCAGCAGCCAAGAGGTTTATGAGGTTCAGTACTTC. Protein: CASSQEVYEVQYF.

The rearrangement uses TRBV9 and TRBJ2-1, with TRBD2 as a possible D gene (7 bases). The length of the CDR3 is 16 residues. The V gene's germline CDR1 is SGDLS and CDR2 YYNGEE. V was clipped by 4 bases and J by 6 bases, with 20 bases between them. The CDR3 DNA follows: TGTGCCAGCAGCTCAGGGGCCGAGACTAGCCGCAATGAGCAGTTCTTC. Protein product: CASSSGAETSRNEQFF. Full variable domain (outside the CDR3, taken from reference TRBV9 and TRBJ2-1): DSGVTQTPKHLITATGQRVTLRCSPRSGDLSVYWYQQSLDQGLQFLIQYYNGEERAKGNILERFSAQQFPDLHSELNLSSLELGDSALYFCASSSGAETSRNEQFFGPGTRLTVL.

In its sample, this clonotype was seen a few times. In DNA form, the CDR3 reads TGTGCCAGCAGCCAAGAACGGGGTTTCGGCGAGCAGTACTTC. This gives the protein CASSQERGFGEQYF. J is TRBJ2-7 and V is TRBV3-1, with TRBD2 as a possible D gene (5 bases). CDR3 length: 14 amino acids. Germline V gene data show CDR1 as LGHDT and CDR2 as YNNKEL (reference sequence). With 0 bases removed from V and 6 bases from J, the gap between germline ends came to 12 bases.

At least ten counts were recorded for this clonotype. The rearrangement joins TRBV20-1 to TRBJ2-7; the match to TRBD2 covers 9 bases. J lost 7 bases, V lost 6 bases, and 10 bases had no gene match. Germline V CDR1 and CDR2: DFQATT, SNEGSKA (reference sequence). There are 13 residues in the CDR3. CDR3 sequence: CSATTSGWGEQYF. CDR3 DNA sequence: TGCAGTGCCACGACTAGCGGATGGGGTGAGCAGTACTTC.

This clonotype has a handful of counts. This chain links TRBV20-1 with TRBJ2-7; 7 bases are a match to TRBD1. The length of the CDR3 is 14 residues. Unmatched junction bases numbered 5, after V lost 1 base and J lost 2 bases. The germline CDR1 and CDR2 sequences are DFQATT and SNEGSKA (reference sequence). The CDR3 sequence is CSARAQDRTYEQYF. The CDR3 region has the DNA TGCAGTGCTAGAGCCCAGGACAGGACCTACGAGCAGTACTTC.

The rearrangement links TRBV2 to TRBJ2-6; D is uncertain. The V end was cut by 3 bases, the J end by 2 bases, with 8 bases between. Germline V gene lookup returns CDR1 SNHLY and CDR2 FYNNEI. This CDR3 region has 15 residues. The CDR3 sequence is CASSEQAAGANVLTF. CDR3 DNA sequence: TGTGCCAGCAGTGAGCAGGCCGCTGGGGCCAACGTCCTGACTTTC.

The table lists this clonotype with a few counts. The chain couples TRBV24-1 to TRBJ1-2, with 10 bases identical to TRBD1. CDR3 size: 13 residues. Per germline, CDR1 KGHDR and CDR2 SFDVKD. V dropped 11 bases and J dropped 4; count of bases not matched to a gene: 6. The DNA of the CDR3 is TGTGCCATCACGAGGGACAGGGGCTATGGCTACACCTTC. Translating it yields CAITRDRGYGYTF.

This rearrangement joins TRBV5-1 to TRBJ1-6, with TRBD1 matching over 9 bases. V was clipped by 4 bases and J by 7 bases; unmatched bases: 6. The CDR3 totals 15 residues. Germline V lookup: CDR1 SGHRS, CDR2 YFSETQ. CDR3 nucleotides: TGCGCCAGCAGCGCTTCTGGGACAGGGAATTCACCCCTCCACTTT. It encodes CASSASGTGNSPLHF.

The CDR3 protein is CASSPTRGSYEQYF. Written as DNA, the CDR3 is TGTGCCAGCAGCCCTACTAGAGGGTCCTACGAGCAGTACTTC. The chain uses TRBV6-6 and TRBJ2-7; D possibly corresponds to TRBD2 (5 bases). Trimming took 6 bases from V and 1 from J, leaving 13 bases between them. Germline V gene lookup returns CDR1 MNHNY and CDR2 SVGAGI (reference sequence). This CDR3 has 14 amino acids.

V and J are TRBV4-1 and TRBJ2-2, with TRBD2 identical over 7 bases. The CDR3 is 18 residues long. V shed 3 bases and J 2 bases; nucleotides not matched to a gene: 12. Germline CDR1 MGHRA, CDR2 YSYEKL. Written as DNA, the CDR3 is TGCGCCAGCAGCCACACCTCTCGCGCGGGGGTCAACACCGGGGAGCTGTTTTTT. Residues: CASSHTSRAGVNTGELFF.